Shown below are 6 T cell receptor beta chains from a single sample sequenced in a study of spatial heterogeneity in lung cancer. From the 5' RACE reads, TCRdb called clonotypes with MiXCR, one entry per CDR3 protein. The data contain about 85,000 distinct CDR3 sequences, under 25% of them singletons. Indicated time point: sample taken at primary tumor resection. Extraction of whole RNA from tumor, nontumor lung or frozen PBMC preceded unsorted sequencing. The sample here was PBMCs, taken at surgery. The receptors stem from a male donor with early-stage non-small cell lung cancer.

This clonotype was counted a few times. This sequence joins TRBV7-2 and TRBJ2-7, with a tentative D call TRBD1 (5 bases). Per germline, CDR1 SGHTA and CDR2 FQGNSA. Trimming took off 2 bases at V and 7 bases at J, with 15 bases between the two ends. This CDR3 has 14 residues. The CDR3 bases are TGTGCCAGCAGCTTAATTTTAGGGGCAGGGGAGCAGTACTTC. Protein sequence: CASSLILGAGEQYF. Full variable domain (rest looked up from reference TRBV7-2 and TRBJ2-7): GAGVSQSPSNKVTEKGKDVELRCDPISGHTALYWYRQSLGQGLEFLIYFQGNSAPDKSGLPSDRFSAERTGGSVSTLTIQRTQQEDSAVYLCASSLILGAGEQYFGPGTRLTVT.

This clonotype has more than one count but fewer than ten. The CDR3 DNA reads TGTGCCAGCTCACCACCGGACAGGGCACGGTATGGCTACACCTTC. Its protein product is CASSPPDRARYGYTF. J is TRBJ1-2 and V is TRBV18; 8 nucleotides match TRBD1. CDR3 length: 15 residues. V lost 0 bases, J lost 5 bases, and 5 bases stayed unmatched. Germline V gene data show CDR1 as KGHSH and CDR2 as LQKENI.

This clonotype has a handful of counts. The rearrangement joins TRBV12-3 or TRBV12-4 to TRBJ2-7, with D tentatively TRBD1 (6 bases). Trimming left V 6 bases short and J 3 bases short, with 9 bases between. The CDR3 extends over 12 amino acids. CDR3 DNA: TGTGCCAGCAGGCAGGGGCGCTACGAGCAGTACTTC. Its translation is CASRQGRYEQYF.

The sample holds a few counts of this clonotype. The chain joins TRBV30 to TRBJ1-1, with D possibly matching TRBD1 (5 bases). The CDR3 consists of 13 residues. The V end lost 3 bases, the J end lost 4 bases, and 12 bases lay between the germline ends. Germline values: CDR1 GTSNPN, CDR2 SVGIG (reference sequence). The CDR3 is CAWSAGGGTEAFF. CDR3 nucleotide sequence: TGTGCCTGGAGCGCTGGCGGGGGCACTGAAGCTTTCTTT.

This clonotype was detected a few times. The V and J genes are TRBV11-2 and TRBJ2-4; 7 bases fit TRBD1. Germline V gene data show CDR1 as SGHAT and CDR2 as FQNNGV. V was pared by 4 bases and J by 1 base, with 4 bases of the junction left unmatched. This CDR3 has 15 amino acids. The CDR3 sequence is CASSSRGWAKNIQYF. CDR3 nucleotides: TGTGCCAGCAGCTCCAGGGGGTGGGCCAAAAACATTCAGTACTTC.

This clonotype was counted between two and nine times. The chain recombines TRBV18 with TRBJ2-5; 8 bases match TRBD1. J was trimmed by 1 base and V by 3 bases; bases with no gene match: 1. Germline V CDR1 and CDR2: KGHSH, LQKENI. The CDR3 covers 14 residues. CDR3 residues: CASSPGTGQETQYF. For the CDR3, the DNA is TGTGCCAGCTCACCGGGGACAGGCCAAGAGACCCAGTACTTC.